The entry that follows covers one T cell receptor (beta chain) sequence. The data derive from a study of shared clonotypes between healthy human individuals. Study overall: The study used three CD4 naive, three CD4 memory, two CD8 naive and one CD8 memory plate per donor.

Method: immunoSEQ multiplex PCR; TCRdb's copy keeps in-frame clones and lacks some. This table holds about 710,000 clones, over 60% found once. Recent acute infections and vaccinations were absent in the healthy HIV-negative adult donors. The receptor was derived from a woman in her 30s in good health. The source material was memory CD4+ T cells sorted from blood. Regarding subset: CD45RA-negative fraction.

CDR3: CASSLGTDSEQYF. CDR3 DNA: TGTGCCAGCAGCTTAGGGACAGATTCCGAGCAGTACTTC. This sequence joins TRBV11-2 and TRBJ2-7; TRBD1 is a possible D gene (6 bases). This CDR3 spans 13 amino acids. CDR1 is SGHAT, CDR2 FQNNGV, per germline. The V end lost 1 base, the J end lost 6 bases, and 10 bases lay between the germline ends.